This T cell receptor beta chain is drawn from a study of cytomegalovirus exposure and HLA in healthy donors. The study, taken as a whole, reports: Among TCR beta chains, those listed as cytomegalovirus-associated numbered approximately 150. Accurate predictions that matched the HLA-A and HLA-B alleles of most subjects were reportedly made from TCR beta sequences. Later work showed greater clonal expansion in HLA-associated TCR beta chains than in equally common others. CMV serostatus was the only immune exposure information that was available.

Researchers ran the PCR with 60 Vbeta and 13 Jbeta primers. Using immunoSEQ multiplex PCR, the repertoire was profiled, and TCRdb retains in-frame clones only, with some absent. The sample lists roughly 120,000 clones, roughly 80% seen once, with 8.5% to 10% in the top ten. In germline, CDR1 is MDHEN, CDR2 SYDVKM. The CDR3 spans 15 residues. V lost 5 bases to trimming and J lost 5 bases, with 18 bases between them. Concerning this clone: No antigen is known for it.

Specimen: PBMCs. This receptor was identified in a female donor in good health and CMV-seropositive. The chain is built from TRBV28 and TRBJ2-5; tentatively, D is TRBD1 (5 bases). CDR3 sequence reads: CASSPSRQGRETQYF. DNA of the CDR3: TGTGCCAGCAGTCCCTCTAGGCAGGGCCGGGAGACCCAGTACTTC.